A selection of T cell receptor beta chains follows, all from one sample in a study of CD8 T cells in ankylosing spondylitis. TCRdb fed the 5' RACE reads into MiXCR, producing one record per CDR3 protein. The sample carries about 250,000 distinct CDR3 sequences, more than 15% recorded once. Sequencing was carried out using blood, either unsorted or a sorted T cell fraction (not recorded which). Receptor source: a male donor with ankylosing spondylitis or in good health (not recorded which). The CDR3 runs from the conserved cysteine through the conserved F or W. A D gene is named only where the DNA matches it firmly. Clone sizes are given selectively: once, few, many, or a class where the clone is expanded.

NA	TRBJ2-3	TRBV6-1	NA	TGTGCCAGCAGTGAAGTGGGCAGACTCGGGGATACGCAGTATTTT	CASSEVGRLGDTQYF
few	TRBJ2-7	TRBV5-1	NA	TGCGCCAGCCAAACGGGTCGGAATTCCTACGAGCAGTACTTC	CASQTGRNSYEQYF
NA	TRBJ2-5	TRBV7-2	TRBD2	TGTGCCAGCAGCTCCACCATGGCGGGAGGGCTAGAGACCCAGTACTTC	CASSSTMAGGLETQYF
NA	TRBJ2-7	TRBV29-1	NA	TGCAGCGTTGTGCGGGCAGACTACGAGCAGTACTTC	CSVVRADYEQYF
few	TRBJ2-7	TRBV5-1	TRBD1	TGCGCCAGCAGCTTGACAGGGGGCGGGAGCTCCTACGAGCAGTACTTC	CASSLTGGGSSYEQYF
few	TRBJ2-3	TRBV11-1	TRBD2	TGTGCCAGCAGCTCCTTGCATGCTCTAGCGGGAGGAACAGATACGCAGTATTTT	CASSSLHALAGGTDTQYF
few	TRBJ2-3	TRBV7-6	NA	TGTGCCAGCAGCGCAAGTAGTACAGATACGCAGTATTTT	CASSASSTDTQYF
few	TRBJ1-5	TRBV27	NA	TGTGCCAGCAGGCAAAAGTGGGATTTCCAGCATTTT	CASRQKWDFQHF
NA	TRBJ1-5	TRBV15	NA	TGTGCCACCAGCAGGGGGGCCGACCTGGGGGTGGATCAGCCCCAGCATTTT	CATSRGADLGVDQPQHF
few	TRBJ2-3	TRBV12-3/TRBV12-4	TRBD1	TGTGCCAGCAGCCTGGGACAGGGGATCCTCACAGATACGCAGTATTTT	CASSLGQGILTDTQYF
NA	TRBJ1-1	TRBV4-1	NA	TGCGCCAGCAGCCAAGAAAGATATTATGAAGCTTTCTTT	CASSQERYYEAFF
NA	TRBJ2-7	TRBV7-9	TRBD1	TGTGCCAGCAGCCAGGAACAGGGGGTTGTCGAGCAGTACTTC	CASSQEQGVVEQYF
many	TRBJ2-7	TRBV29-1	TRBD1	TGCAGCGCCTGGACAGGGGAGGAATACGAGCAGTACTTC	CSAWTGEEYEQYF
NA	TRBJ1-1	TRBV7-1	NA	TGTGCCAGCAGCTCCGAGGCCAGGGGCACTGAAGCTTTCTTT	CASSSEARGTEAFF
many	TRBJ2-1	TRBV5-1	TRBD2	TGCGCCAGCAGCTTGATGACTAGCGGGAGGAATTACAATGAGCAGTTCTTC	CASSLMTSGRNYNEQFF
few	TRBJ2-7	TRBV12-3/TRBV12-4	TRBD2	TGTGCCAGCAGTTTAGGGCCGGGGGGGTCAGAGCAGTACTTC	CASSLGPGGSEQYF
few	TRBJ2-1	TRBV5-1	NA	TGCGCCAGCAGTTCAGACACTAATCTCTACAATGAGCAGTTCTTC	CASSSDTNLYNEQFF
NA	TRBJ1-1	TRBV4-2	NA	TGTGCCAGCAGCCAAGGCCCTGAAGCTTTCTTT	CASSQGPEAFF
NA	TRBJ2-1	TRBV6-5	TRBD2	TGTGCCAGCAGTTACTCGAGCGGGAGCCACTCCTACAATGAGCAGTTCTTC	CASSYSSGSHSYNEQFF
NA	TRBJ2-5	TRBV27	NA	TGTGCCAGCATGAATGAGGGGCGGGGGTACTTC	CASMNEGRGYF
few	TRBJ2-1	TRBV4-1	NA	TGCGCCAGCAGCCAAGATCGGACAGACAATGAGCAGTTCTTC	CASSQDRTDNEQFF
NA	TRBJ2-2	TRBV7-2	NA	TGTGGGAGGGGGGCGAACACCGGGGAGCTGTTTTTT	CGRGANTGELFF
NA	TRBJ2-7	TRBV2	NA	TGTGCCAGCAGTGGACACCCAAGCTCCTACGAGCAGTACTTC	CASSGHPSSYEQYF
few	TRBJ2-1	TRBV12-5	NA	TGTGCTAGTGGTTTGGCAGGGTTCATGGGCAATGAGCAGTTCTTC	CASGLAGFMGNEQFF
NA	TRBJ2-1	TRBV20-1	NA	TGCAGTGCTAGTGACACGAGGTACAATGAGCAGTTCTTC	CSASDTRYNEQFF
many	TRBJ2-7	TRBV12-3/TRBV12-4	TRBD2	TGTGCCAGCAGTTGGGGGGACTATACCTACGAGCAGTACTTC	CASSWGDYTYEQYF
few	TRBJ2-3	TRBV25-1	NA	TGTGCCAGCAGTGATGGGGGGGCAGGGCTTGATACGCAGTATTTT	CASSDGGAGLDTQYF
few	TRBJ2-7	TRBV4-1	TRBD2	TGCGCCAGCAGCCAAGATGGACGCGGGGGCTACGAGCAGTACTTC	CASSQDGRGGYEQYF
once	TRBJ2-2	TRBV12-3/TRBV12-4	TRBD2	TGTGCCAGCAGTTGGACGAGCGGGAGGGGGTGGGTCGCCGGGGAGCTGTTTTTT	CASSWTSGRGWVAGELFF
many	TRBJ1-1	TRBV29-1	NA	TGCAGCGCTGAGACCAGCCGGGACTTCGAAGCTTTCTTT	CSAETSRDFEAFF
few	TRBJ2-1	TRBV24-1	NA	TGTGCCACCAGTGATCTTGGTGAGCAGTTCTTC	CATSDLGEQFF
few	TRBJ2-5	TRBV12-3/TRBV12-4	NA	TGTGCCAGCAGTTCTACGAGGGGCTTGGAGACCCAGTACTTC	CASSSTRGLETQYF
NA	TRBJ2-7	TRBV25-1	TRBD1	TGTGCCAGCAGTGTCGAGACAGGGCCCTCCGAGCAGTACTTC	CASSVETGPSEQYF
NA	TRBJ1-4	TRBV29-1	NA	TGCAGCGTTGGGGACGTTAATGAAAAACTGTTTTTT	CSVGDVNEKLFF
NA	TRBJ2-3	TRBV20-1	NA	TGCAGTGCTAGACTGGAGGCGGGCACAGATACGCAGTATTTT	CSARLEAGTDTQYF
NA	TRBJ1-5	TRBV28	NA	TGTGCCAGCAGTTTTCATTCTTCGGACGGAGGGCAGCCCCAGCATTTT	CASSFHSSDGGQPQHF
NA	TRBJ2-1	TRBV6-1	TRBD2	TGTGCCAGCAGTGAACCGGGGGGGTACAATGAGCAGTTCTTC	CASSEPGGYNEQFF
NA	TRBJ2-1	TRBV7-6	TRBD2	TGTGCCAGCAGCTTAGGTAGCGGGAGTGGAAATGAGCAGTTCTTC	CASSLGSGSGNEQFF
few	TRBJ2-7	TRBV12-3/TRBV12-4	TRBD2	TGTGCCAGCAGCATCGTGCGGGGGAGCTCCTACGAGCAGTACTTC	CASSIVRGSSYEQYF
NA	TRBJ2-1	TRBV5-1	TRBD1	TGCGCCAGCAGCTTGTCCGGGACAGATAATGAGCAGTTCTTC	CASSLSGTDNEQFF
NA	TRBJ2-1	TRBV4-3	NA	TGCGCCAGCAGCCAAGATAATGGGGCAGGGGCCTACAATGAGCAGTTCTTC	CASSQDNGAGAYNEQFF
NA	TRBJ1-5	TRBV7-9	NA	TGTGCCAGCAGCCGAGACGCTAGCAATCAGCCCCAGCATTTT	CASSRDASNQPQHF
few	TRBJ1-1	TRBV12-3/TRBV12-4	NA	TGTGCCAGCAGCCCCCCGGGGGGGTTGAACACTGAAGCTTTCTTT	CASSPPGGLNTEAFF
few	TRBJ2-5	TRBV4-1	NA	TGCGCCAGCAGCCAAGGGGATCAGGGTTGGGGAGAGACCCAGTACTTC	CASSQGDQGWGETQYF
few	TRBJ2-5	TRBV7-8	NA	TGTGCCAGCAGCCCCCAACTAGGGCACGCGGAGACCCAGTACTTC	CASSPQLGHAETQYF
NA	TRBJ2-7	TRBV4-1	TRBD2	TGCGCCAGCAGCCAAGATGGTCCCAGCGGGGCCACCTACGAGCAGTACTTC	CASSQDGPSGATYEQYF
few	TRBJ2-3	TRBV29-1	TRBD2	TGCAGCGTTGTTCACCCTAGCGGTGCCACAGATACGCAGTATTTT	CSVVHPSGATDTQYF
NA	TRBJ2-2	TRBV5-1	NA	TGCGCCAGCAGCGCCACACAGGGAGAGACCGGGGAGCTGTTTTTT	CASSATQGETGELFF
few	TRBJ2-1	TRBV5-5	TRBD2	TGTGCCAGCAGCTACCGGGAGGCCCACAATGAGCAGTTCTTC	CASSYREAHNEQFF